This is a list of T cell receptor beta chains from one sample in a study of OX40 agonist ivuxolimab in advanced cancers. Sequencing was performed with immunoSEQ multiplex PCR; in TCRdb, only in-frame clones are kept and a portion is missing. Among over 35,000 clones listed, 70% to 85% were seen once. The sequences come from CD4+ or CD8+ T cells sorted from blood, collected in a trial of the OX40 agonist ivuxolimab. All receptors come from an adult with an advanced solid tumor such as melanoma, head and neck, liver or kidney cancer. CDR3s include the opening cysteine and the closing phenylalanine or tryptophan. The D gene is left open where the match is weak. Only part of the rows carry a size: once, few, many, or a class if the clone is expanded.

TRBJ2-6,-,TRBV15,-,15,CATSRVNSGANVLTF,TGTGCCACCAGCAGAGTCAACTCTGGGGCCAACGTCCTGACTTTC
TRBJ1-2,-,TRBV27,-,14,CASSLTGDTYGYTF,TGTGCCAGCAGTTTGACAGGAGATACCTATGGCTACACCTTC
TRBJ2-3,-,TRBV9,TRBD2,16,CASSFPSGRRLDTQYF,TGTGCCAGCAGCTTTCCTAGCGGGAGGAGGCTAGATACGCAGTATTTT
TRBJ2-7,-,TRBV29-1,TRBD1,13,CSATGQGDYEQYF,TGCAGCGCCACTGGACAGGGGGATTACGAGCAGTACTTC
TRBJ1-2,-,TRBV21-1,-,16,CASTKGRRNFFYGYTF,TGTGCCAGCACCAAGGGGCGGCGAAACTTTTTCTATGGCTACACCTTC
TRBJ2-6,-,TRBV27,-,15,CASGGPSSGANVLTF,TGTGCCAGCGGCGGGCCGAGCTCTGGGGCCAACGTCCTGACTTTC
TRBJ2-4,-,TRBV6-7,TRBD1,18,CASSYSDRRLLAKNIQYF,TGTGCCAGCAGTTACTCGGACAGGCGCCTTCTAGCCAAAAACATTCAGTACTTC
TRBJ2-7,-,TRBV4-1,-,15,CASSQGLTSSYEQYF,TGCGCCAGCAGCCAAGGTTTGACGTCCTCCTACGAGCAGTACTTC
TRBJ2-5,-,TRBV7-9,TRBD2,15,CASNLLAGGQETQYF,TGTGCCAGCAACCTACTAGCGGGAGGCCAAGAGACCCAGTACTTC
TRBJ2-5,-,TRBV4-3,-,14,CASSQEGLGETQYF,TGCGCCAGCAGCCAGGAAGGGCTCGGGGAGACCCAGTACTTC
TRBJ2-1,-,TRBV4-2,TRBD2,16,CASSQVGGSLHNEQFF,TGTGCCAGCAGCCAAGTGGGGGGGAGTCTCCACAATGAGCAGTTCTTC
TRBJ1-4,-,TRBV18,-,14,CASSAGATNEKLFF,TGTGCCAGCTCAGCAGGGGCAACTAATGAAAAACTGTTTTTT
TRBJ1-1,-,TRBV30,TRBD1,13,CASHRGMNTEAFF,TGTGCCTCCCACAGGGGAATGAACACTGAAGCTTTCTTT
TRBJ2-3,-,TRBV5-1,-,14,CASMGGQVTDTQYF,TGCGCCAGCATGGGGGGACAAGTCACAGATACGCAGTATTTT
TRBJ2-3,-,TRBV18,TRBD2,13,CASSPGGGDTQYF,TGTGCCAGCTCACCGGGCGGGGGAGATACGCAGTATTTT
TRBJ1-2,-,TRBV4-3,-,15,CASSQDRSRVYGYTF,TGCGCCAGCAGCCAAGATAGGAGCAGGGTCTATGGCTACACCTTC
TRBJ2-3,-,TRBV20-1,-,10,CSPFTDTQYF,TGCAGCCCCTTCACAGATACGCAGTATTTT
TRBJ2-1,once,TRBV6-1,TRBD1,16,CASSDEGTGAYNEQFF,TGTGCCAGCAGTGACGAGGGGACAGGGGCCTACAATGAGCAGTTCTTC
TRBJ1-1,-,TRBV6-6,-,14,CASTPGGLNTEAFF,TGTGCCAGCACTCCGGGTGGGTTAAACACTGAAGCTTTCTTT
TRBJ2-7,-,TRBV27,TRBD2,14,CASSLVGGTYEQYF,TGTGCCAGCAGTTTAGTGGGGGGGACCTACGAGCAGTACTTC
TRBJ1-5,-,TRBV7-8,TRBD1,17,CASIPSRRQGAYQPQHF,TGTGCCAGCATCCCCTCCAGGAGGCAGGGGGCGTATCAGCCCCAGCATTTT
TRBJ2-3,-,TRBV7-2,-,15,CASSPDRTRTDTQYF,TGTGCCAGCAGCCCCGACAGGACCCGCACAGATACGCAGTATTTT
TRBJ2-3,once,TRBV19,TRBD2,13,CATGGVAADTQYF,TGTGCCACGGGGGGGGTGGCGGCAGATACGCAGTATTTT
TRBJ1-1,-,TRBV19,TRBD1,16,CASRSQGDLMNTEAFF,TGTGCCAGTAGAAGTCAGGGGGACCTTATGAACACTGAAGCTTTCTTT
TRBJ1-3,-,TRBV5-1,-,17,CASSLGLRPYSGNTIYF,TGCGCCAGCAGCTTGGGCCTAAGACCCTACTCTGGAAACACCATATATTTT
TRBJ1-6,-,TRBV7-2,TRBD1,15,CASSLETGDNSPLHF,TGTGCCAGCAGCTTAGAGACAGGGGATAATTCACCCCTCCACTTT
TRBJ1-2,-,TRBV28,-,15,CASLFSTGRIDGYTF,TGTGCCAGCCTATTTTCCACAGGGAGGATCGATGGCTACACCTTC
TRBJ2-3,-,TRBV14,-,12,CASSQDRVTQYF,TGTGCCAGCAGCCAAGATAGGGTGACGCAGTATTTT
TRBJ2-4,-,TRBV28,-,13,CASTPAAKNIQYF,TGTGCCAGCACTCCGGCAGCCAAAAACATTCAGTACTTC
TRBJ2-7,-,TRBV28,-,12,CASGGRGYEQYF,TGTGCCAGCGGGGGCAGGGGCTACGAGCAGTACTTC
TRBJ2-7,-,TRBV5-4,-,15,CASSLFASDNYEQYF,TGTGCCAGCAGCTTGTTCGCTAGCGATAACTACGAGCAGTACTTC
TRBJ2-1,few,TRBV4-1,TRBD2,15,CASSSLVGGNNEQFF,TGCGCCAGCAGCTCTTTGGTGGGGGGGAACAATGAGCAGTTCTTC
TRBJ2-7,-,TRBV27,-,13,CASSSGRSYEQYF,TGTGCCAGCAGCTCAGGACGCTCCTACGAGCAGTACTTC
TRBJ2-7,-,TRBV25-1,-,13,CASIRQDIYEQYF,TGTGCCAGCATACGACAGGATATCTACGAGCAGTACTTC
TRBJ2-7,-,TRBV19,-,15,CASILGAETYYEQYF,TGTGCCAGTATCCTAGGGGCAGAGACCTACTACGAGCAGTACTTC
TRBJ2-7,-,TRBV5-6,-,15,CASSFTPSSDYEQYF,TGTGCCAGCAGCTTTACACCTAGCAGTGACTACGAGCAGTACTTC
TRBJ1-5,many,TRBV7-9,-,13,CASSLDGGNPQHF,TGTGCCAGCAGCTTAGACGGGGGGAATCCCCAGCATTTT
TRBJ2-1,few,TRBV4-3,TRBD2,18,CASSRRTSGGPGGDEQFF,TGCGCCAGCAGCCGCAGGACTAGCGGGGGCCCCGGAGGAGATGAGCAGTTCTTC
TRBJ2-3,once,TRBV2,-,16,CASSVSWAGDADTQYF,TGTGCCAGCAGTGTCAGTTGGGCAGGGGATGCAGATACGCAGTATTTT
TRBJ2-1,-,TRBV7-6,-,13,CASSLAQYNEQFF,TGTGCCAGCAGCTTAGCGCAGTACAATGAGCAGTTCTTC